This T cell receptor beta chain emerged from a study of vaccination and CD4 T cells after COVID-19. Study-level findings and limits: Convalescent patients saw a median around 86% of their reactive clones show up only after vaccination.

On this clonotype: What it binds is unknown.

The Oncomine TCR Beta short-read assay sequenced DNA from cultured CD4+ T cells. From cultured CD4+ T cells, genomic DNA was extracted. TCRdb analysed the PCR reads with MiXCR anew, one entry per CDR3 protein. Among 11,000 or so distinct CDR3 sequences listed, 50% to 70% were seen once. Treatment specified: roughly 10-day PBMC culture with coronavirus spike peptide pools or control peptides (ViraFEST assay). Each well held a few million PBMCs in IL-2 (about 10 IU/ml) medium with approximately 9.2 ug/ml peptide pools. From the approximately eleven-day cultures, CD4+ T cells were isolated by negative selection. The receptor was derived from a human donor who had recovered from COVID-19. The material sequenced was CD4+ T cells from blood, cultured in vitro.

CDR3: CASSFSQGGRTEAFF. CDR3 nucleotides: TGTGCCAGCAGCTTTTCACAGGGGGGGAGGACTGAAGCTTTCTTT. The rearrangement joins TRBV7-9 to TRBJ1-1; 8 bases fit TRBD1. Unmatched junction bases numbered 8, after V lost 3 bases and J lost 5 bases. CDR3 length equals 15 residues. Germline CDR1 reads SEHNR; CDR2 reads FQNEAQ (reference sequence). The whole variable domain, remainder taken from reference TRBV7-9 and TRBJ1-1, is DTGVSQNPRHKITKRGQNVTFRCDPISEHNRLYWYRQTLGQGPEFLTYFQNEAQLEKSRLLSDRFSAERPKGSFSTLEIQRTEQGDSAMYLCASSFSQGGRTEAFFGQGTRLTVV.